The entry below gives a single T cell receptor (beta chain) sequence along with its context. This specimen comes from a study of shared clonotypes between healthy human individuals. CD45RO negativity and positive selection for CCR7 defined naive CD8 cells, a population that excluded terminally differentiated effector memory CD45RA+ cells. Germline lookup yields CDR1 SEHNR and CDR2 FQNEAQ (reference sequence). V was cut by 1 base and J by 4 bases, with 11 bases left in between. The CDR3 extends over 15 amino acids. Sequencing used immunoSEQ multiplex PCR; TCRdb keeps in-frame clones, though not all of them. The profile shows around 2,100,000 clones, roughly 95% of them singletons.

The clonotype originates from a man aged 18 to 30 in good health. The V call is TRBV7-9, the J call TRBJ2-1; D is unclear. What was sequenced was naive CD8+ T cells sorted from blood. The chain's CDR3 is CASSLGLSIYNEQFF. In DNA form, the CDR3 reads TGTGCCAGCAGCTTAGGCTTATCGATATACAATGAGCAGTTCTTC.